The clone carrying this TCR beta chain was picked up a small number of times. Its antigen is still unknown. These data originate in a study of T-cell memory formation after mild COVID-19. Findings of the study overall: CD8+ contracting clones occupied EMRA, while CD4+ ones occupied mainly CM and EM. Clones that shrank (day 15 to 85) were balanced CD4/CD8, whereas later expanders leaned CD4+. Unconfirmed was the SARS-CoV-2 specificity of second-wave clones that peaked on day 37.

TCRdb re-derived calls from the 5' RACE reads in MiXCR, one entry per CDR3 protein. Here the sample spans about 350,000 distinct CDR3 sequences, 20% to 25% being singletons. This CDR3 has 15 amino acids. CDR1 is SGHTA and CDR2 is FQGTGA in the germline V gene. The trim removed 6 bases at V and 5 bases at J, leaving 8 bases unmatched. Sequences were obtained from PBMCs or a T cell subset sorted from them (not recorded which). The chain recombines TRBV7-3 with TRBJ2-3, with 10 bases aligning to TRBD2. The clonotype originates from a man between 18 and 29 years old who had mild COVID-19 (a few samples of this study predate the infection). Cell type and time point are not known. The CDR3 protein is CASSQAGGRGDTQYF. The CDR3, as DNA: TGTGCCAGCAGTCAAGCGGGGGGGCGCGGAGATACGCAGTATTTT.